Listed here are 25 T cell receptor beta chains from one sample, sequenced in a study of cytomegalovirus exposure and HLA in healthy donors. Both 60 Vbeta primers and 13 Jbeta primers went into the PCR. Profiling relied on immunoSEQ multiplex PCR, and the TCRdb table lists in-frame clones only, not all of them. Of tens of thousands of clones listed, around four fifths are singletons. The sample taken for sequencing was PBMCs. The receptor set was obtained from a woman aged 25 to 39 in good health and CMV-seronegative.

The J gene is TRBJ1-1, the V gene TRBV15; TRBD1 aligns across 7 bases. The germline V gene encodes CDR1 LNHNV and CDR2 YYDKDF (reference sequence). This CDR3 comprises 15 residues. V gave up 2 bases and J gave up 1 base; unmatched junction bases: 4. The CDR3 here is CATSRYRDRNTEAFF. The DNA of the CDR3 is TGTGCCACCAGCAGATACCGGGACAGGAACACTGAAGCTTTCTTT.

This clone was observed a few times. The chain has TRBV6-5 and TRBJ1-1, with D possibly TRBD1 on 6 matching bases. V was cut by 4 bases and J by 5 bases, with 14 bases left in between. Germline V lookup: CDR1 MNHEY, CDR2 SVGAGI. The CDR3 contains 14 residues. In DNA form, the CDR3 reads TGTGCCAGCAGTTCATGGGAGGGGGGGACTGAAGCTTTCTTT. Protein product: CASSSWEGGTEAFF.

The chain couples TRBV4-3 to TRBJ1-1; TRBD1 matches at 7 bases. V lost 2 bases to trimming and J lost 6 bases; unmatched junction nucleotides: 6. This CDR3 is built from 14 residues. Germline V gives CDR1 LGHNA, CDR2 YSLEER. CDR3: CASSQQGGSSEAFF. The CDR3, as DNA: TGCGCCAGCAGCCAACAGGGGGGTTCGTCTGAAGCTTTCTTT.

The chain uses TRBV7-2 and TRBJ2-5; 8 bases map to TRBD2. J gave up 4 bases and V 3 bases, and 7 bases lay outside the gene matches. From germline, CDR1 is SGHTA and CDR2 FQGNSA. This CDR3 comprises 15 residues. In nucleotides, the CDR3 is TGTGCCAGCAGCTTTAATCGGGGGGGCCGAGAGACCCAGTACTTC. This sequence encodes CASSFNRGGRETQYF.

The chain links TRBV30 to TRBJ2-7; TRBD2 aligns across 10 bases. The CDR3 has 15 residues. CDR1 is GTSNPN, CDR2 SVGIG, per germline (reference sequence). V trimming: 1 base; J trimming: 0 bases; junction bases outside the gene matches: 3. The CDR3 region is CAWSGSGGISYEQYF. The CDR3 bases are TGTGCCTGGAGTGGTAGCGGGGGGATCTCCTACGAGCAGTACTTC.

The chain combines TRBV5-1 with TRBJ1-5; D possibly corresponds to TRBD1 (6 bases). V lost 0 bases and J lost 4, with 14 bases in between. Germline assignment: CDR1 SGHRS and CDR2 YFSETQ. The CDR3 sequence is 16 residues long. CDR3 nucleotide sequence: TGCGCCAGCAGCTTGGACGGGGGGCTTGGGAATCAGCCCCAGCATTTT. It encodes CASSLDGGLGNQPQHF.

The chain recombines TRBV6-1 with TRBJ1-1; D gene ambiguous. From germline, CDR1 is MNHNS and CDR2 SASEGT. This CDR3 region has 11 residues. Trimming pared 7 bases from V and 0 bases from J, leaving 3 bases between. CDR3 in DNA: TGTGCCAGCAAGCTGAACACTGAAGCTTTCTTT. This gives the protein CASKLNTEAFF.

The chain links TRBV6-6 to TRBJ1-2; D remains ambiguous. V was trimmed by 6 bases and J by 8 bases, leaving 16 bases between them. The CDR3 extends over 13 amino acids. Germline V gene lookup returns CDR1 MNHNY and CDR2 SVGAGI (reference sequence). In nucleotides, the CDR3 is TGTGCCAGCAGCCGTGAGACCCGGGGAGGCTACACCTTC. This translates into CASSRETRGGYTF.

This chain connects TRBV6-1 to TRBJ1-1, with D uncertain. The CDR3 spans 12 residues. Germline-derived CDR1 and CDR2 are MNHNS and SASEGT. V dropped 7 bases and J dropped 6 bases, with 12 bases sitting between them. The CDR3 coding sequence is TGTGCCAGCAAACGGGGTTTGGCTGAAGCTTTCTTT. This codes for CASKRGLAEAFF.

The gene calls are TRBV30 and TRBJ1-2, with no clear D. V was trimmed by 2 bases and J by 4 bases, leaving 14 bases between them. This CDR3 has 14 amino acids. Germline CDR1 GTSNPN, CDR2 SVGIG (reference sequence). CDR3: CAWSYEAGTYGYTF. The CDR3 DNA reads TGTGCCTGGAGTTACGAAGCGGGAACCTATGGCTACACCTTC.

The sample holds a few counts of this clone. V is TRBV19 and J is TRBJ2-1; 12 positions match TRBD2. The trim removed 6 bases at V and 7 bases at J, leaving 10 bases unmatched. Looked up from germline, CDR1 is LNHDA and CDR2 is SQIVND (reference sequence). The CDR3 has 16 residues. This CDR3 reads CASRRTSGERRNEQFF. CDR3 bases: TGTGCCAGTAGGAGGACTAGCGGGGAGCGGCGAAATGAGCAGTTCTTC. Complete variable domain (other parts from reference TRBV19 and TRBJ2-1): DGGITQSPKYLFRKEGQNVTLSCEQNLNHDAMYWYRQDPGQGLRLIYYSQIVNDFQKGDIAEGYSVSREKKESFPLTVTSAQKNPTAFYLCASRRTSGERRNEQFFGPGTRLTVL.

The chain carries TRBV9 and TRBJ1-5; TRBD1 matches 7 bases. After removal of 3 bases from V and 1 base from J, the junction contained 1 base not matched to a gene. CDR1 and CDR2 (germline): SGDLS, YYNGEE. This CDR3 is built from 14 residues. CDR3 in DNA: TGTGCCAGCAGCGGACAGGGAAGCAATCAGCCCCAGCATTTT. This encodes CASSGQGSNQPQHF.

This chain connects TRBV6-4 to TRBJ1-6; the match to TRBD1 covers 9 bases. The CDR3 is 15 amino acids. Germline V gives CDR1 MRHNA, CDR2 SNTAGT. V gave up 2 bases and J gave up 9 bases; unmatched junction bases: 5. The CDR3 sequence is CASSDGGQGGSPLHF. The CDR3 DNA follows: TGTGCCAGCAGTGACGGGGGACAGGGTGGTTCACCCCTCCACTTT.

The CDR3 sequence: CASSARTDYEQYF. In DNA, the CDR3 is TGTGCCAGCAGTGCTCGGACTGATTACGAGCAGTACTTC. This chain joins TRBV25-1 and TRBJ2-7; tentatively, D is TRBD2 (5 bases). The germline CDR1 and CDR2 sequences are MGHDK and SYGVNS. There are 13 residues in the CDR3. The V end lost 4 bases, the J end lost 4 bases, and 11 bases lay between the germline ends.

The rearrangement links TRBV10-3 to TRBJ1-6; 8 bases are shared with TRBD1. The germline CDR1 and CDR2 sequences are ENHRY and SYGVKD. This CDR3 region has 14 residues. V lost 6 bases, J lost 5 bases, and 3 bases stayed unmatched. CDR3 nucleotide sequence: TGTGCCATCAGGACGGACAGGGATAATTCACCCCTCCACTTT. Amino acids: CAIRTDRDNSPLHF.

The genes are TRBV7-9 and TRBJ1-2; TRBD1 is a possible D gene (6 bases). The CDR3 runs to 13 residues. Germline V lookup: CDR1 SEHNR, CDR2 FQNEAQ (reference sequence). The ends were cut back, 4 bases at V and 5 bases at J, with 11 bases in the middle. The CDR3 sequence is CASSSNQGYGYTF. CDR3 DNA sequence: TGTGCCAGCAGCTCCAATCAGGGGTATGGCTACACCTTC.

The rearrangement uses TRBV6-5 and TRBJ2-1; D possibly corresponds to TRBD1 (5 bases). Trimming took off 5 bases at V and 4 bases at J, with 9 bases between the two ends. Germline CDR1 reads MNHEY; CDR2 reads SVGAGI. The CDR3 sequence is 13 residues long. The CDR3 sequence is CASSLDSYNEQFF. In DNA form, the CDR3 reads TGTGCCAGCAGTCTCGACAGTTACAATGAGCAGTTCTTC.

The V gene is TRBV9, the J gene TRBJ1-1; 8 positions match TRBD1. Germline V CDR1 and CDR2: SGDLS, YYNGEE. The CDR3 has 13 residues. With 4 bases clipped from V and 4 bases from J, the junction kept 3 bases outside the gene matches. The CDR3 is CASSQQGGTEAFF. CDR3 in DNA: TGTGCCAGCAGCCAACAGGGGGGCACTGAAGCTTTCTTT.

This sequence joins TRBV15 and TRBJ2-1; D may be TRBD2 (5 bases). The germline V gene encodes CDR1 LNHNV and CDR2 YYDKDF (reference sequence). V was cut by 3 bases and J by 10 bases, with 10 bases left in between. The CDR3 runs to 12 residues. CDR3 sequence (DNA): TGTGCCACCAGCAGCTCGGGGTTCGAGCAGTTCTTC. As protein: CATSSSGFEQFF. The full variable domain, with the rest looked up from reference TRBV15 and TRBJ2-1, is DAMVIQNPRYQVTQFGKPVTLSCSQTLNHNVMYWYQQKSSQAPKLLFHYYDKDFNNEADTPDNFQSRRPNTSFCFLDIRSPGLGDTAMYLCATSSSGFEQFFGPGTRLTVL.

J is TRBJ1-1 and V is TRBV5-6, with D possibly matching TRBD1 (6 bases). V was clipped by 2 bases and J by 6 bases, with 14 bases between them. Germline assignment: CDR1 SGHDT and CDR2 YYEEEE. The CDR3 loop spans 14 amino acids. Here the CDR3 DNA reads TGTGCCAGCAGCTTAGGACAGCCGGACGCTGAAGCTTTCTTT. This gives the protein CASSLGQPDAEAFF.

The chain joins TRBV5-1 to TRBJ2-1; no definite D call. Germline V gene lookup returns CDR1 SGHRS and CDR2 YFSETQ. The CDR3 is 12 amino acids. V was clipped by 1 base and J by 4 bases, with 3 bases between them. DNA of the CDR3: TGCGCCAGCAGCTTGTCATACAATGAGCAGTTCTTC. Translated, it gives CASSLSYNEQFF.

The count of this clone is one. The chain uses TRBV6-1 and TRBJ1-1; TRBD1 aligns across 9 bases. The CDR3 totals 14 residues. Germline CDR1 MNHNS, CDR2 SASEGT. V was pared by 6 bases and J by 7 bases, with 9 bases of the junction left unmatched. In DNA form, the CDR3 reads TGTGCCAGCAGGATGCGGACAGGGGCACTTGAAGCTTTCTTT. It specifies CASRMRTGALEAFF.

The J gene is TRBJ1-1, the V gene TRBV4-1, with D perhaps matching TRBD1 (6 bases). Per germline, CDR1 MGHRA and CDR2 YSYEKL. V was trimmed by 1 base and J by 5 bases, leaving 20 bases between them. CDR3 length equals 17 residues. CDR3 sequence (DNA): TGCGCCAGCAGCCAAGGGAAGGGGGGGTTCAGAAAGACTGAAGCTTTCTTT. The encoded protein is CASSQGKGGFRKTEAFF.

This clone was detected a few times. The V gene is TRBV5-6, the J gene TRBJ1-1; 9 nucleotides align to TRBD1. Per germline, CDR1 SGHDT and CDR2 YYEEEE. V lost 4 bases to trimming and J lost 4 bases; unmatched junction nucleotides: 5. CDR3 length: 14 amino acids. CDR3 sequence (DNA): TGTGCCAGCAGCCTAGGACAGGGGACCACTGAAGCTTTCTTT. As protein: CASSLGQGTTEAFF.

The rearrangement uses TRBV2 and TRBJ2-2; 8 nucleotides line up with TRBD2. CDR1 is SNHLY and CDR2 is FYNNEI in the germline V gene. The V gene end was trimmed by 1 base and the J gene end by 5 bases; junction bases not matched to a gene: 9. The CDR3 covers 17 residues. CDR3 region: CASSEGSGLARTGELFF. CDR3 DNA sequence: TGTGCCAGCAGTGAAGGTAGCGGACTAGCTAGGACCGGGGAGCTGTTTTTT.